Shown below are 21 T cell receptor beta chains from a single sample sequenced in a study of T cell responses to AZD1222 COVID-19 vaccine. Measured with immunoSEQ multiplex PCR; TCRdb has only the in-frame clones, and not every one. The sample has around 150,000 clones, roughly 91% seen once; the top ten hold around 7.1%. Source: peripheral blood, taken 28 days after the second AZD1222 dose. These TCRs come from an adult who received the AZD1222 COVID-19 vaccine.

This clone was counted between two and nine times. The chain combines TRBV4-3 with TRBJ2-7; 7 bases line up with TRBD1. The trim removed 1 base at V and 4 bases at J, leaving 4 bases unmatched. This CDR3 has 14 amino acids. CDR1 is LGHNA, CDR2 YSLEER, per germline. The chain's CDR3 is CASSQAQGKYEQYF. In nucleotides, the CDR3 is TGCGCCAGCAGCCAAGCACAGGGGAAGTACGAGCAGTACTTC.

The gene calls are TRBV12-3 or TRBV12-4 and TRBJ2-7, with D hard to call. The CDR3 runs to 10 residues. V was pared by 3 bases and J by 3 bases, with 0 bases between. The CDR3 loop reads CASSFYEQYF. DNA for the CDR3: TGTGCCAGCAGTTTCTACGAGCAGTACTTC.

CDR3 protein: CASSGLAGGPGDTQYF. Written as DNA, the CDR3 is TGTGCCAGCAGCGGACTAGCGGGGGGGCCGGGAGATACGCAGTATTTT. The V call is TRBV9, the J call TRBJ2-3; TRBD2 matches at 14 bases. The junction had 5 bases not matched to a gene; V was cut back by 3 bases and J by 5 bases. Germline V CDR1 and CDR2: SGDLS, YYNGEE. The length of the CDR3 is 16 residues. Drawing the rest from reference TRBV9 and TRBJ2-3, the complete variable domain is DSGVTQTPKHLITATGQRVTLRCSPRSGDLSVYWYQQSLDQGLQFLIQYYNGEERAKGNILERFSAQQFPDLHSELNLSSLELGDSALYFCASSGLAGGPGDTQYFGPGTRLTVL.

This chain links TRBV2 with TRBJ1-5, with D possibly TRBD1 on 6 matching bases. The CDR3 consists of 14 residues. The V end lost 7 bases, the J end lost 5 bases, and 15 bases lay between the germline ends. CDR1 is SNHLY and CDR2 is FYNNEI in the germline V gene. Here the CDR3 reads CASKGQVSDQPQHF. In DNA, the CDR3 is TGTGCCAGCAAGGGACAAGTTAGTGATCAGCCCCAGCATTTT.

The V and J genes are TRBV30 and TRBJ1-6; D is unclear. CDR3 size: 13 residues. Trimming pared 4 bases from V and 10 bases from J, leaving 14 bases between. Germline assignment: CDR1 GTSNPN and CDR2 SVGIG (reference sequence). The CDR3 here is CAWKVKATSPLHF. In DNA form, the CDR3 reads TGTGCCTGGAAAGTAAAGGCCACATCACCCCTCCACTTT.

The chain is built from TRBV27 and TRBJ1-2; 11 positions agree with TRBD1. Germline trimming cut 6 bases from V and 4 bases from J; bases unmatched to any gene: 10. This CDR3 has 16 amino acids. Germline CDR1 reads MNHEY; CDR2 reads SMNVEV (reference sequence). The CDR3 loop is CASRLFGTGGSYGYTF. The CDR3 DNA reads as TGTGCCAGCAGGCTCTTCGGGACAGGGGGAAGCTATGGCTACACCTTC.

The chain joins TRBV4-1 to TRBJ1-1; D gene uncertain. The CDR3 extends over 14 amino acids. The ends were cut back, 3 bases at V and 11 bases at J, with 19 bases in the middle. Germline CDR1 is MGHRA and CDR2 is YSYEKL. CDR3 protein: CASSHPDRGRIAFF. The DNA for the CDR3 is TGCGCCAGCAGCCACCCGGACCGTGGAAGGATCGCTTTCTTT.

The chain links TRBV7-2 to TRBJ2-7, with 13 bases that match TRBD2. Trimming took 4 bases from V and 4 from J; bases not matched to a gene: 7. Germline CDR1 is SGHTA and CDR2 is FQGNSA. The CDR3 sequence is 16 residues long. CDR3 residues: CASSWAGTSGVYEQYF. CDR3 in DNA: TGTGCCAGCAGCTGGGCCGGGACTAGCGGGGTTTACGAGCAGTACTTC. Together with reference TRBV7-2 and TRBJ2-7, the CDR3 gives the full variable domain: GAGVSQSPSNKVTEKGKDVELRCDPISGHTALYWYRQSLGQGLEFLIYFQGNSAPDKSGLPSDRFSAERTGGSVSTLTIQRTQQEDSAVYLCASSWAGTSGVYEQYFGPGTRLTVT.

CDR3 in DNA: TGTGCCAGCAGTTTAGCTAGCAATCAGCCCCAGCATTTT. As protein: CASSLASNQPQHF. This chain joins TRBV12-3 or TRBV12-4 and TRBJ1-5; D is unresolved. V was clipped by 0 bases and J by 0 bases, with 0 bases between them. This CDR3 has 13 amino acids.

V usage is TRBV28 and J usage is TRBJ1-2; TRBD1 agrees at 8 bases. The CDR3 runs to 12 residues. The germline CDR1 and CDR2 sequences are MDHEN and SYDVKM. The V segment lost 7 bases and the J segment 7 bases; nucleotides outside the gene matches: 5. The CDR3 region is CASTGQGFGYTF. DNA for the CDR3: TGTGCCAGCACCGGACAGGGTTTTGGCTACACCTTC.

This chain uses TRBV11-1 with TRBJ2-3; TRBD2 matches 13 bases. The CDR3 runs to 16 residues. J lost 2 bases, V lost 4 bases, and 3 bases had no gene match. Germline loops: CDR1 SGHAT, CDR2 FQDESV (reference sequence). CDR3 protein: CASSSGLAGNTDTQYF. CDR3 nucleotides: TGTGCCAGCAGCTCGGGACTAGCGGGGAACACAGATACGCAGTATTTT.

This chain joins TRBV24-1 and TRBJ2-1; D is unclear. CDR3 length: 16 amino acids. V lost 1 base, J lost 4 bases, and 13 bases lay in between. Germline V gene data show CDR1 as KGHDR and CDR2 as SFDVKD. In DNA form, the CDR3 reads TGTGCCACCAGTGATTTCATCCACGACAAGTACAATGAGCAGTTCTTC. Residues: CATSDFIHDKYNEQFF.

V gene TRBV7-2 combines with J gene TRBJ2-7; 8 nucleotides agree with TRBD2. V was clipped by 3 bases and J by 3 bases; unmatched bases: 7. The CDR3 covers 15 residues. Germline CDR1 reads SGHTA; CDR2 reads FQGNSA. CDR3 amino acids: CASSLLGGGIYEQYF. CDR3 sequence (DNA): TGTGCCAGCAGCTTGCTCGGCGGGGGGATCTACGAGCAGTACTTC.

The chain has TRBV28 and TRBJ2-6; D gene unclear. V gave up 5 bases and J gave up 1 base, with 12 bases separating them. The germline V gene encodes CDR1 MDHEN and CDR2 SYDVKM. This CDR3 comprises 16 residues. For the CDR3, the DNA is TGTGCCAGCAGTACCCCGACTGTATCTGGGGCCAACGTCCTGACTTTC. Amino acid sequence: CASSTPTVSGANVLTF.

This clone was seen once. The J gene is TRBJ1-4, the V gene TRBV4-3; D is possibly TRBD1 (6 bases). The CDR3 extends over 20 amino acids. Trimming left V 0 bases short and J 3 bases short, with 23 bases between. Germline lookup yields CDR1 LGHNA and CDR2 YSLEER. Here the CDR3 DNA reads TGCGCCAGCAGCCAAGATCCGGTAGTGACAGGCGTTAGAGCTAATGAAAAACTGTTTTTT. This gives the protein CASSQDPVVTGVRANEKLFF.

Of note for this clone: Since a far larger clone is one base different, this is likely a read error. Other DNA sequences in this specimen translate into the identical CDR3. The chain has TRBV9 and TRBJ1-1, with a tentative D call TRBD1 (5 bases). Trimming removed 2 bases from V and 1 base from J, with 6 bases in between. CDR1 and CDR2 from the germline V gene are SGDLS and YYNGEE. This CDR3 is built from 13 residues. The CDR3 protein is CASSVQGNTEAFF. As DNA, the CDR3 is TGTGCCAGCAGCGTCCAGGGGAACACTGAAGCTTTCTTT. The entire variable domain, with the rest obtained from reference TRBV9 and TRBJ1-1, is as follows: DSGVTQTPKHLITATGQRVTLRCSPRSGDLSVYWYQQSLDQGLQFLIQYYNGEERAKGNILERFSAQQFPDLHSELNLSSLELGDSALYFCASSVQGNTEAFFGQGTRLTVV.

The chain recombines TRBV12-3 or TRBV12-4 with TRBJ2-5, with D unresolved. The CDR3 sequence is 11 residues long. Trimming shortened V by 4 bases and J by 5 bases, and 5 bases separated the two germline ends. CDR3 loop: CASSSWETQYF. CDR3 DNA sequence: TGTGCCAGCAGTTCCTGGGAGACCCAGTACTTC.

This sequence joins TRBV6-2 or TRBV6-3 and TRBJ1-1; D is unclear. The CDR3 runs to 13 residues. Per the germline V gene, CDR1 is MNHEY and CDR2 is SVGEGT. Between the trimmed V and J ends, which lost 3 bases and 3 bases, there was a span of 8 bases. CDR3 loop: CASSYVQYTEAFF. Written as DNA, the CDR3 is TGTGCCAGCAGTTATGTCCAGTACACTGAAGCTTTCTTT.

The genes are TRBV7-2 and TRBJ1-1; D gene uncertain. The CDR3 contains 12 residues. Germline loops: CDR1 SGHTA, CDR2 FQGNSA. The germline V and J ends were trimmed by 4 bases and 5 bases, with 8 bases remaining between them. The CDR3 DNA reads TGTGCCAGCAGCTATATTTTGACTGAAGCTTTCTTT. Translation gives CASSYILTEAFF.

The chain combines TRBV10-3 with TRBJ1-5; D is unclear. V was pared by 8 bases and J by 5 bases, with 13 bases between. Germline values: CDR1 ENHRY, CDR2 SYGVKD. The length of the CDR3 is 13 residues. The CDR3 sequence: CAIQEGIYQPQHF. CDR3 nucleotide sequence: TGTGCCATCCAAGAGGGAATTTATCAGCCCCAGCATTTT.

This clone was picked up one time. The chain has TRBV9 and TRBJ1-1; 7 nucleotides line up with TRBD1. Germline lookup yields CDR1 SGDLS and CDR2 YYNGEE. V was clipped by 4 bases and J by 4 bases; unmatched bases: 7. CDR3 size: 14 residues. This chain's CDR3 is CASSPGTASTEAFF. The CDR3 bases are TGTGCCAGCAGCCCCGGGACAGCCAGCACTGAAGCTTTCTTT.